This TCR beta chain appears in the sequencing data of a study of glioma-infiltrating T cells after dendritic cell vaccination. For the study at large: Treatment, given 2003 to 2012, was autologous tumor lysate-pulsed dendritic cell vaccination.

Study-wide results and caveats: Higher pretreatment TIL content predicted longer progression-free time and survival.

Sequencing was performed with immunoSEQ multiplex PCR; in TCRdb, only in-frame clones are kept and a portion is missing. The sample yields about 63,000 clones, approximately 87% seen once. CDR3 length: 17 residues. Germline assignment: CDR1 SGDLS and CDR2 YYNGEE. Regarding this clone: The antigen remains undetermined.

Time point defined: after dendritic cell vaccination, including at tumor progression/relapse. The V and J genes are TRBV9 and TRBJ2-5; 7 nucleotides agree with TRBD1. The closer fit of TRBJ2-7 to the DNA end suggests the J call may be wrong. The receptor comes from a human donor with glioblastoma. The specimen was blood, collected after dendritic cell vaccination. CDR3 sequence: CASSSRDSIILNYEQYF. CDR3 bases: TGTGCCAGCAGCTCCCGGGACAGCATCATTCTAAACTACGAGCAGTACTTC.